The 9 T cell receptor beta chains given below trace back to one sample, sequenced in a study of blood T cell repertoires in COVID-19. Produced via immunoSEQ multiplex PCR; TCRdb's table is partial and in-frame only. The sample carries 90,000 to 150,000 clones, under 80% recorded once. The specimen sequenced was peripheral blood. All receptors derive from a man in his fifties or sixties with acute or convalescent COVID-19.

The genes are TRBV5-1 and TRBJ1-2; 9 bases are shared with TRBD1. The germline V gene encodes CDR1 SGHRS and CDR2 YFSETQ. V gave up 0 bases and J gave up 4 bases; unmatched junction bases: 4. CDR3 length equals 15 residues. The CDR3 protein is CASSLEGGQGYGYTF. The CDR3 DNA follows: TGCGCCAGCAGCTTGGAGGGGGGACAGGGCTATGGCTACACCTTC.

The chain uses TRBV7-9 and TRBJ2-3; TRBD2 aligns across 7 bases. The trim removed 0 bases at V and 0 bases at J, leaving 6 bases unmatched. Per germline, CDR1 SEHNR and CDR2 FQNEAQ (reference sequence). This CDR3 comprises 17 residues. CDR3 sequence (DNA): TGTGCCAGCAGCTTAGCGCTGGGGCGGGGGAGCACAGATACGCAGTATTTT. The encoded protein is CASSLALGRGSTDTQYF.

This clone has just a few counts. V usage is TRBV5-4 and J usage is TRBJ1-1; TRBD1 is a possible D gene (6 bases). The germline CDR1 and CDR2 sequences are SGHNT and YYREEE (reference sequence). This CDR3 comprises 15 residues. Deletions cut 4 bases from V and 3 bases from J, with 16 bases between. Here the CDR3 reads CASSAGQIGDTEAFF. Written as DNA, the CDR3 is TGTGCCAGCAGCGCCGGACAGATTGGGGACACTGAAGCTTTCTTT.

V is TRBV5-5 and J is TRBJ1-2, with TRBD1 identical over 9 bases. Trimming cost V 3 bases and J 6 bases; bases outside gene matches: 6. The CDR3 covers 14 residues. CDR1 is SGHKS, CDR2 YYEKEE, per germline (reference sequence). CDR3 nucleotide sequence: TGTGCCAGCAGCTCACTACAGGGGGCCGATGGCTACACCTTC. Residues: CASSSLQGADGYTF. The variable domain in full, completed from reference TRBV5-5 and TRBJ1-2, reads DAGVTQSPTHLIKTRGQQVTLRCSPISGHKSVSWYQQVLGQGPQFIFQYYEKEERGRGNFPDRFSARQFPNYSSELNVNALLLGDSALYLCASSSLQGADGYTFGSGTRLTVV.

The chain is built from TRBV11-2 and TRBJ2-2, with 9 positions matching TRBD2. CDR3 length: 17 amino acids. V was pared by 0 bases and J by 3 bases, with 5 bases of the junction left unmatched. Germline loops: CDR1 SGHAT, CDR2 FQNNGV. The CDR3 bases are TGTGCCAGCAGCTTAGATGCCAGCGGGGGGTACACCGGGGAGCTGTTTTTT. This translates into CASSLDASGGYTGELFF.

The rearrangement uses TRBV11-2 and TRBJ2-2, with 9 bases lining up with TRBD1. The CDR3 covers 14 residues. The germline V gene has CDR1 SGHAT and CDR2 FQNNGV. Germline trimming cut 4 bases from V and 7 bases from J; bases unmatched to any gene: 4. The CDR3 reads CASSSGQGNGELFF. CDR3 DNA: TGTGCCAGCAGCTCGGGACAGGGAAACGGGGAGCTGTTTTTT. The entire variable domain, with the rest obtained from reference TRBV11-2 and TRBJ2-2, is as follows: EAGVAQSPRYKIIEKRQSVAFWCNPISGHATLYWYQQILGQGPKLLIQFQNNGVVDDSQLPKDRFSAERLKGVDSTLKIQPAKLEDSAVYLCASSSGQGNGELFFGEGSRLTVL.

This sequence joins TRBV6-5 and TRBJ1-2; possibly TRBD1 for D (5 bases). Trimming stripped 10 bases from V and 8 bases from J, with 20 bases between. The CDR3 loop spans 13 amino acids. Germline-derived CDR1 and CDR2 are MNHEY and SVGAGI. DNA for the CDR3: TGTGCCACGACCGGAGGGGTTCCTACGGGCTACACCTTC. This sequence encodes CATTGGVPTGYTF.

CDR3 coding DNA: TGTGCCAGCAGCCAGACTAGCGGGGCCTACGAGCAGTACTTC. It yields the protein CASSQTSGAYEQYF. V gene TRBV7-2 combines with J gene TRBJ2-7; 11 positions agree with TRBD2. The CDR3 loop spans 14 amino acids. V shed 5 bases, J shed 2 bases, and the junction held 2 bases outside the gene matches. CDR1 and CDR2 (germline): SGHTA, FQGNSA.

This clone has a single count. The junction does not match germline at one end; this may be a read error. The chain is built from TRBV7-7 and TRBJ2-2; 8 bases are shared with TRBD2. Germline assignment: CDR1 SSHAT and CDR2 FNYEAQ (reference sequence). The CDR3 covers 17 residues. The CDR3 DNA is TGTGCTAGCAGCTTAGGAGAGCGGGAGTTGCGGACCGGGGAGCTGTTTTTT. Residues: CASSLGERELRTGELFF.